These 21 T cell receptor beta chains originate from one sample sequenced in a study of Graves' ophthalmopathy and Graves' hyperthyroidism. For repertoire sequencing, the TCR beta CDR3 regions were amplified from RNA transcripts. The first-round RT-PCR employed HTBI primers together with the Qiagen OneStep RT-PCR kit. A multiplex PCR was then performed as the second round. MiXCR, run by TCRdb on the multiplex PCR reads, gives a single entry per CDR3 protein. The sample has approximately 330,000 distinct CDR3 sequences; around a sixth are singletons. Specimen: peripheral blood. Every receptor here comes from an adult man with Graves' ophthalmopathy.

This clonotype was picked up many times. The chain couples TRBV30 to TRBJ1-2; 7 bases match TRBD1. CDR3 length: 13 residues. The junction had 7 bases not matched to a gene; V was cut back by 5 bases and J by 4 bases. In germline, CDR1 is GTSNPN, CDR2 SVGIG (reference sequence). CDR3 region: CAWSQGDLYGYTF. The DNA of the CDR3 is TGTGCCTGGTCGCAGGGGGATCTCTATGGCTACACCTTC.

With respect to this clonotype: One end of the junction fails to match germline, which may point to a read error. The chain combines TRBV12-3 or TRBV12-4 with TRBJ1-1; a weak D match, TRBD1 (5 bases). This CDR3 contains 14 residues. This CDR3 is CASKRRAGNTEAYF. The CDR3 bases are TGTGCCAGCAAAAGGAGAGCAGGGAACACTGAAGCTTACTTT.

The chain joins TRBV19 to TRBJ2-6, with D tentatively TRBD2 (6 bases). Deletions cut 5 bases from V and 4 bases from J, with 21 bases between. CDR3 length equals 18 residues. Germline CDR1 LNHDA, CDR2 SQIVND (reference sequence). CDR3: CASSPRERFMVGANVLTF. The CDR3 nucleotides are TGTGCCAGTAGTCCCCGGGAGCGGTTTATGGTGGGGGCCAACGTCCTGACTTTC.

Ten or more counts support this clonotype. J is TRBJ2-7 and V is TRBV27, with D perhaps TRBD2 (5 bases). The germline V gene encodes CDR1 MNHEY and CDR2 SMNVEV (reference sequence). The CDR3 covers 11 residues. Trimming stripped 6 bases from V and 2 bases from J, with 5 bases between. As DNA, the CDR3 is TGTGCCAGCAGCGGGGCCTACGAGCAGTACTTC. It encodes CASSGAYEQYF.

Concerning this clonotype: A read error may explain this, as a much larger clone is one base away. The chain joins TRBV20-1 to TRBJ2-7, with 7 bases identical to TRBD1. The CDR3 is 14 residues long. Germline CDR1 reads DFQATT; CDR2 reads SNEGSKA (reference sequence). J gave up 2 bases and V 3 bases, and 7 bases lay outside the gene matches. The CDR3 nucleotides read TGCAGTGCTAGTCACCTCGGGACAGCCTACGAGCAGTACTTC. The encoded protein is CSASHLGTAYEQYF.

This clonotype has only a few counts. This rearrangement joins TRBV27 to TRBJ2-5; no clear D gene. Trimming removed 5 bases from V and 5 bases from J, with 15 bases in between. Germline V CDR1 and CDR2: MNHEY, SMNVEV (reference sequence). The CDR3 length is 14 residues. Here the CDR3 reads CASSNGPLEETQYF. The CDR3 DNA reads TGTGCCAGCAGTAACGGGCCCTTAGAGGAGACCCAGTACTTC.

The table lists this clonotype with many counts. The J gene is TRBJ2-5, the V gene TRBV18; 7 positions match TRBD2. J gave up 2 bases and V 6 bases, and 15 bases lay outside the gene matches. Germline assignment: CDR1 KGHSH and CDR2 LQKENI. The CDR3 extends over 17 amino acids. The CDR3 DNA reads TGTGCCAGCTCTCAAAACTCCGGGACTAATAAACAAGAGACCCAGTACTTC. It codes for CASSQNSGTNKQETQYF.

This chain joins TRBV12-3 or TRBV12-4 and TRBJ1-5; a possible D gene is TRBD1 (6 bases). The V gene lost 6 bases and the J gene lost 4 bases, with 19 bases spanning the gap. CDR3 length: 16 amino acids. For the CDR3, the DNA is TGTGCCAGCAGCTACGACCCAGGGGTAGCGAATCAGCCCCAGCATTTT. It encodes CASSYDPGVANQPQHF.

This clonotype was picked up many times. The chain is built from TRBV7-9 and TRBJ1-6; a possible D gene is TRBD1 (5 bases). Germline lookup yields CDR1 SEHNR and CDR2 FQNEAQ (reference sequence). The V end was cut by 5 bases, the J end by 7 bases, with 15 bases between. This CDR3 has 15 amino acids. CDR3 nucleotides: TGTGCCAGCAGCCCAATCGGGGGTGACAATTCACCCCTCCACTTT. Protein product: CASSPIGGDNSPLHF.

This clonotype was picked up many times. The J gene is TRBJ1-1, the V gene TRBV12-3 or TRBV12-4, with D possibly being TRBD1 (6 bases). The CDR3 is made up of 13 amino acids. V was cut by 2 bases and J by 6 bases, with 10 bases left in between. The CDR3 loop is CASSLRGRAEAFF. CDR3 sequence (DNA): TGTGCCAGCAGTTTACGGGGGCGCGCTGAAGCTTTCTTT.

This clonotype has only a few counts. This chain links TRBV6-4 with TRBJ1-1; a weak D match, TRBD1 (5 bases). The germline V gene has CDR1 MRHNA and CDR2 SNTAGT. The CDR3 runs to 14 residues. V was pared by 4 bases and J by 5 bases, with 14 bases between. CDR3 DNA sequence: TGTGCCAGCAGTGCCCTCGGGGGTCGAACTGAAGCTTTCTTT. Protein: CASSALGGRTEAFF.

This chain connects TRBV20-1 to TRBJ2-7; D may be TRBD2 (5 bases). The CDR3 has 12 amino acids. V dropped 7 bases and J dropped 2 bases, with 12 bases sitting between them. Germline-derived CDR1 and CDR2 are DFQATT and SNEGSKA (reference sequence). This CDR3 is CSVGRPTYEQYF. The DNA for the CDR3 is TGCAGTGTTGGGAGACCCACCTACGAGCAGTACTTC.

At least ten counts were recorded for this clonotype. The chain recombines TRBV29-1 with TRBJ1-1, with unresolved D. The CDR3 sequence is 13 residues long. CDR1 and CDR2 (germline): SQVTM, ANQGSEA. V was shortened by 7 bases and J by 5 bases, with 17 bases between the two germline ends. The CDR3 DNA reads TGCAGCGCTCCCCATCCCGCGGGAACTGAAGCTTTCTTT. Translation: CSAPHPAGTEAFF.

This clonotype was observed at least ten times. This chain links TRBV5-1 with TRBJ2-5, with 10 positions matching TRBD1. The CDR3 consists of 15 residues. Trimming took 0 bases from V and 5 from J; bases not matched to a gene: 4. The germline CDR1 and CDR2 sequences are SGHRS and YFSETQ. The CDR3 sequence: CASSLDPGQGETQYF. The CDR3 DNA reads TGCGCCAGCAGCTTGGACCCGGGACAGGGGGAGACCCAGTACTTC.

This clonotype came up many times. The rearrangement uses TRBV7-2 and TRBJ1-5, with D hard to call. The V gene lost 6 bases and the J gene lost 4 bases, with 13 bases spanning the gap. The germline V gene has CDR1 SGHTA and CDR2 FQGNSA. This CDR3 is 14 amino acids long. This CDR3 is CASRVGGLNQPQHF. The CDR3 region has the DNA TGTGCCAGCAGGGTGGGAGGTCTGAATCAGCCCCAGCATTTT. Drawing the rest from reference TRBV7-2 and TRBJ1-5, the complete variable domain is GAGVSQSPSNKVTEKGKDVELRCDPISGHTALYWYRQSLGQGLEFLIYFQGNSAPDKSGLPSDRFSAERTGGSVSTLTIQRTQQEDSAVYLCASRVGGLNQPQHFGDGTRLSIL.

CDR3 loop: CASSEEVAGFNEAFF. CDR3 sequence (DNA): TGTGCCAGCAGTGAAGAAGTCGCAGGATTCAATGAAGCTTTCTTT. The chain recombines TRBV6-1 with TRBJ1-1; no clear D gene. The CDR3 loop spans 15 amino acids. Germline-derived CDR1 and CDR2 are MNHNS and SASEGT. Trimming cost V 1 base and J 7 bases, with 16 bases left between them.

This clonotype was found a few times. The genes are TRBV12-3 or TRBV12-4 and TRBJ1-2, with TRBD1 matching over 9 bases. J gave up 8 bases and V 5 bases, and 6 bases lay outside the gene matches. The CDR3 totals 13 residues. For the CDR3, the DNA is TGTGCCAGCAGTGCGGGGACAGGGAACGGCTACACCTTC. Its protein is CASSAGTGNGYTF.

This clonotype was seen ten or more times. This chain joins TRBV28 and TRBJ1-5, with D possibly TRBD1 on 6 matching bases. V dropped 5 bases and J dropped 6 bases, with 20 bases sitting between them. There are 16 residues in the CDR3. Germline lookup yields CDR1 MDHEN and CDR2 SYDVKM. CDR3 amino acids: CASSAGSGTTLQPQHF. For the CDR3, the DNA is TGTGCCAGCAGTGCGGGATCCGGGACAACTCTTCAGCCCCAGCATTTT.

There are many counts of this clonotype. V and J are TRBV6-1 and TRBJ1-4; tentative D call: TRBD1 (5 bases). The CDR3 is 16 amino acids. V lost 4 bases, J lost 8 bases, and 20 bases lay in between. CDR1 is MNHNS, CDR2 SASEGT, per germline. In nucleotides, the CDR3 is TGTGCCAGCAGTGCTTCTTCGATGGGGCTAGGAGAAAAACTGTTTTTT. It codes for CASSASSMGLGEKLFF.

This clonotype has a count of ten or more. V gene TRBV11-2 combines with J gene TRBJ2-2; TRBD1 matches at 9 bases. Unmatched junction bases numbered 4, after V lost 2 bases and J lost 3 bases. Germline assignment: CDR1 SGHAT and CDR2 FQNNGV. The CDR3 runs to 16 residues. The CDR3 protein is CASSLLGTGHTGELFF. The CDR3 bases are TGTGCCAGCAGCTTATTGGGGACAGGGCACACCGGGGAGCTGTTTTTT.

This clonotype was observed at least ten times. V usage is TRBV24-1 and J usage is TRBJ2-5; D gene unclear. V lost 4 bases and J 11 bases, leaving 13 bases between the germline ends. The CDR3 contains 12 residues. Looked up from germline, CDR1 is KGHDR and CDR2 is SFDVKD. This CDR3 is CATSEGKLPQYF. The CDR3 region has the DNA TGTGCCACCAGTGAGGGGAAGCTTCCTCAGTACTTC.